This T cell receptor beta chain was recovered during a study of blood T cell repertoires in COVID-19. Study-wide context: Acute-phase and convalescent COVID-19 samples originated in the United States, Italy and Spain.

The CDR3 contains 15 residues. V was trimmed by 3 bases and J by 0 bases, leaving 11 bases between them. Germline CDR1 LNHDA, CDR2 SQIVND (reference sequence). Under the authors' procedure: The assay estimated nucleated cells by amplifying reference gene primers. This table comes from immunoSEQ multiplex PCR, and its TCRdb copy is limited to in-frame clones, with some not included. The D gene and trimming were derived from the DNA, and the V and J assignments and clone size from that table. The sample has more than 350,000 clones; more than 70% are singletons. Seattle's enrolled individuals joined amid active infection and were then monitored longitudinally.

This sequence originates from a woman aged 25-40 years with COVID-19, enrolled during active disease. The gene calls are TRBV19 and TRBJ1-2, with D perhaps matching TRBD1 (5 bases). The material sequenced was peripheral blood. The CDR3 coding sequence is TGTGCCAGTAGTATTCCAGGGAGGTCTAACTATGGCTACACCTTC. It yields the protein CASSIPGRSNYGYTF.